The 27 T cell receptor beta chains reported below all come from one sample, sequenced in a study of low-dose radiotherapy and immunotherapy resistance in tumors. Time point denoted: before trial treatment. Gene-specific TRAV and TRBV primers were used for first-strand cDNA, covering alpha and beta chains. It was with a constant-region primer and a V-primer adapter that TCRs were amplified over roughly 19 PCR cycles. In TCRdb, the reads were re-called with MiXCR into one record per CDR3 protein. The sample has more than 50,000 distinct CDR3 sequences, less than 30% seen once. Sequenced here: PBMCs, sampled before treatment. Receptor source: a male donor with rectosigmoid adenocarcinoma.

This clonotype was recorded at least ten times. J is TRBJ1-1 and V is TRBV23-1, with TRBD1 identical over 7 bases. TRBV23-1 is designated an ORF whose function remains uncertain. The CDR3 length is 14 residues. V was pared by 4 bases and J by 4 bases, with 6 bases of the junction left unmatched. Written as DNA, the CDR3 is TGCGCCAGCAGTCCGGGACAGTTTATCACTGAAGCTTTCTTT. It encodes CASSPGQFITEAFF.

This clonotype showed up just a few times. The gene calls are TRBV6-2 or TRBV6-3 and TRBJ1-1, with TRBD1 matching over 11 bases. The CDR3 consists of 15 residues. The V segment lost 5 bases and the J segment 2 bases; nucleotides outside the gene matches: 4. Germline CDR1 MNHEY, CDR2 SVGEGT. The CDR3 sequence: CASSTRTGGNTEAFF. The CDR3 nucleotides read TGTGCCAGCAGTACACGGACAGGGGGCAACACTGAAGCTTTCTTT.

The chain has TRBV6-6 and TRBJ2-1, with D possibly being TRBD2 (5 bases). Germline values: CDR1 MNHNY, CDR2 SVGAGI (reference sequence). This CDR3 region has 14 residues. The V end was cut by 0 bases, the J end by 8 bases, with 11 bases between. CDR3 nucleotides: TGTGCCAGCAGTTACTCTCCCAGCGGTTATGAGCAGTTCTTC. The encoded protein is CASSYSPSGYEQFF.

On this clonotype itself: A read error likely explains this, since a far larger clone differs by one base. The genes are TRBV6-1 and TRBJ2-1; D possibly corresponds to TRBD2 (6 bases). The V end lost 6 bases, the J end lost 6 bases, and 15 bases lay between the germline ends. This CDR3 is 14 amino acids long. Germline values: CDR1 MNHNS, CDR2 SASEGT. The CDR3 is CASRTRRGRNEQFF. DNA for the CDR3: TGTGCCAGCAGGACGAGGAGGGGTCGCAATGAGCAGTTCTTC.

This clonotype was detected many times. The chain links TRBV7-7 to TRBJ2-3, with D perhaps matching TRBD1 (6 bases). The germline gives CDR1 SSHAT, CDR2 FNYEAQ (reference sequence). Between the trimmed V and J ends, which lost 1 base and 1 base, there was a span of 9 bases. The CDR3 extends over 15 amino acids. The chain's CDR3 is CASSLGSGGTDTQYF. The CDR3 DNA reads TGTGCCAGCAGCTTAGGTTCAGGGGGCACAGATACGCAGTATTTT. Variable domain in full (rest from reference TRBV7-7 and TRBJ2-3): GAGVSQSPRYKVTKRGQDVTLRCDPISSHATLYWYQQALGQGPEFLTYFNYEAQPDKSGLPSDRFSAERPEGSISTLTIQRTEQRDSAMYRCASSLGSGGTDTQYFGPGTRLTVL.

The CDR3 nucleotides read TGCAGCGTTAGGACAGGGGGTGAAAAACTGTTTTTT. The encoded protein is CSVRTGGEKLFF. The chain combines TRBV29-1 with TRBJ1-4, with 10 bases aligning to TRBD1. The ends lost 5 bases at V and 7 bases at J; junction bases unmatched: 1. The germline V gene has CDR1 SQVTM and CDR2 ANQGSEA. There are 12 residues in the CDR3.

This clonotype is judged medium-sized. This chain joins TRBV18 and TRBJ2-2; D could derive from TRBD1 or TRBD2 (5 bases each). Germline assignment: CDR1 KGHSH and CDR2 LQKENI. This CDR3 contains 15 residues. V lost 8 bases to trimming and J lost 2 bases, with 15 bases between them. Written as DNA, the CDR3 is TGTGCCAGCAGTCCCCCTGGGGGAAACACCGGGGAGCTGTTTTTT. Its translation: CASSPPGGNTGELFF.

The table lists this clonotype with many counts. This rearrangement joins TRBV6-7 to TRBJ1-6; D is unresolved. TRBV6-7 is known as an ORF, though its function is uncertain. The CDR3 runs to 12 residues. V was pared by 2 bases and J by 10 bases, with 6 bases between. The CDR3 protein is CASSYPTSPLHF. The DNA for the CDR3 is TGTGCCAGCAGTTACCCTACATCACCCCTCCACTTT.

This clonotype has ten or more counts. The chain carries TRBV6-2 or TRBV6-3 and TRBJ2-1; D may be TRBD1 or TRBD2 (5 bases each). The CDR3 runs to 11 residues. Germline V gene lookup returns CDR1 MNHEY and CDR2 SVGEGT. Trimming took 7 bases from V and 7 from J, leaving 8 bases between them. CDR3: CASTWGNEQFF. Here the CDR3 DNA reads TGTGCCAGCACGTGGGGGAATGAGCAGTTCTTC.

This clonotype was detected ten times or more. This chain joins TRBV4-3 and TRBJ2-2, with no clear D. Trimming removed 3 bases at V and 2 bases at J, with 10 bases between. Germline values: CDR1 LGHNA, CDR2 YSLEER. This CDR3 region has 15 residues. CDR3 region: CASSHSQINTGELFF. DNA of the CDR3: TGCGCCAGCAGCCACTCACAGATTAACACCGGGGAGCTGTTTTTT.

This clonotype was seen at least ten times. The rearrangement joins TRBV4-3 to TRBJ2-1; weak D call: TRBD1 (5 bases). The CDR3 covers 16 residues. Germline loops: CDR1 LGHNA, CDR2 YSLEER. V shed 1 base and J shed 4 bases, with 14 bases lying between them. CDR3 amino acids: CASSQVGRVEYNEQFF. The CDR3 nucleotides are TGCGCCAGCAGCCAAGTCGGCAGGGTGGAGTACAATGAGCAGTTCTTC.

This clonotype was seen at least ten times. The rearrangement links TRBV3-1 to TRBJ1-2; TRBD1 is a possible D gene (5 bases). The CDR3 is 14 residues long. Per the germline V gene, CDR1 is LGHDT and CDR2 is YNNKEL (reference sequence). V shed 1 base and J shed 6 bases, with 12 bases lying between them. DNA of the CDR3: TGTGCCAGCAGCCAAGTAAACAGGTTTAATGGCTACACCTTC. Translating it yields CASSQVNRFNGYTF.

This clonotype has a count of ten or more. The rearrangement joins TRBV11-2 to TRBJ2-5; TRBD1 is a possible D gene (6 bases). The CDR3 is 15 amino acids. Between the trimmed V and J ends, which lost 5 bases and 5 bases, there was a span of 18 bases. Germline V gene data show CDR1 as SGHAT and CDR2 as FQNNGV. This CDR3 is CASSPSRGGAETQYF. As DNA, the CDR3 is TGTGCCAGCAGCCCTAGCAGGGGTGGGGCGGAGACCCAGTACTTC.

Many counts were recorded for this clonotype. Here the CDR3 DNA reads TGTGCCAGCAGCCCAAACGCTGGGCTTTTCCAAGAGACCCAGTACTTC. Translation: CASSPNAGLFQETQYF. The chain links TRBV7-8 to TRBJ2-5; D remains ambiguous. The germline V gene encodes CDR1 SGHVS and CDR2 FQNEAQ. CDR3 length equals 16 residues. V was trimmed by 5 bases and J by 1 base, leaving 17 bases between them.

This clonotype came up many times. The chain has TRBV9 and TRBJ2-1; 8 positions agree with TRBD2. The CDR3 length is 18 residues. Germline CDR1 reads SGDLS; CDR2 reads YYNGEE. Germline trimming cut 2 bases from V and 4 bases from J; bases unmatched to any gene: 14. Here the CDR3 reads CASSVRELAEAGYNEQFF. The CDR3 coding sequence is TGTGCCAGCAGCGTCCGTGAACTAGCGGAGGCAGGTTACAATGAGCAGTTCTTC.

This clonotype was seen at least ten times. The J gene is TRBJ1-3, the V gene TRBV12-3 or TRBV12-4; D possibly corresponds to TRBD1 (5 bases). V was pared by 6 bases and J by 4 bases, with 13 bases between. The CDR3 runs to 14 residues. DNA of the CDR3: TGTGCCAGCAGCCTAGCGGGGACGGGAAACACCATATATTTT. Its protein product is CASSLAGTGNTIYF.

This clonotype was detected ten times or more. This chain joins TRBV4-1 and TRBJ2-7; a possible D gene is TRBD1 (6 bases). Trimming left V 1 base short and J 4 bases short, with 14 bases between. CDR3 length equals 15 residues. The germline V gene encodes CDR1 MGHRA and CDR2 YSYEKL. CDR3 nucleotide sequence: TGCGCCAGCAGCCAAGTAGGGTTAGGGGGTTACGAGCAGTACTTC. Its translation: CASSQVGLGGYEQYF.

This clonotype was counted at least ten times. CDR3 loop: CASSLDFSGVRETQYF. The DNA for the CDR3 is TGTGCCAGCAGCTTAGATTTCTCCGGGGTCAGAGAGACCCAGTACTTC. The V call is TRBV7-3, the J call TRBJ2-5; possible D gene TRBD2, 5 bases. CDR1 is SGHTA, CDR2 FQGTGA, per germline. This CDR3 contains 16 residues. V lost 2 bases and J 4 bases, leaving 17 bases between the germline ends.

J is TRBJ2-6 and V is TRBV2, with 9 positions matching TRBD1. Unmatched junction bases numbered 9, after V lost 4 bases and J lost 2 bases. The CDR3 is made up of 18 amino acids. Germline V gene sequence: CDR1 SNHLY, CDR2 FYNNEI. DNA of the CDR3: TGTGCCAGCAGTGGAAGGGACAGGGTAGAAACTGGGGCCAACGTCCTGACTTTC. Protein product: CASSGRDRVETGANVLTF. The complete variable domain, with remaining parts taken from reference TRBV2 and TRBJ2-6, reads EPEVTQTPSHQVTQMGQEVILRCVPISNHLYFYWYRQILGQKVEFLVSFYNNEISEKSEIFDDQFSVERPDGSNFTLKIRSTKLEDSAMYFCASSGRDRVETGANVLTFGAGSRLTVL.

This clonotype was counted at least ten times. V usage is TRBV29-1 and J usage is TRBJ2-7; no clear D gene. The CDR3 loop spans 11 amino acids. V was pared by 4 bases and J by 4 bases, with 8 bases between. Germline CDR1 and CDR2: SQVTM and ANQGSEA. The CDR3 loop is CSVAHLYEQYF. CDR3 DNA: TGCAGCGTTGCACACCTATACGAGCAGTACTTC.

The rearrangement joins TRBV28 to TRBJ2-3, with 11 bases lining up with TRBD2. The length of the CDR3 is 15 residues. CDR1 is MDHEN and CDR2 is SYDVKM in the germline V gene. The V gene end was trimmed by 5 bases and the J gene end by 3 bases; junction bases not matched to a gene: 4. CDR3 coding DNA: TGTGCCAGCAGTACCGGGACTAGCGGTACAGATACGCAGTATTTT. Encoded protein: CASSTGTSGTDTQYF.

The chain couples TRBV18 to TRBJ1-5, with 8 bases aligning to TRBD1. The V and J ends lost 6 bases and 2 bases, in that order; junction bases with no gene match: 3. From germline, CDR1 is KGHSH and CDR2 LQKENI. The CDR3 spans 14 residues. As DNA, the CDR3 is TGTGCCAGCTCGACAGGGGTTGGCAATCAGCCCCAGCATTTT. Its translation is CASSTGVGNQPQHF.

Many counts were recorded for this clonotype. The chain couples TRBV7-9 to TRBJ2-2; D remains unclear. V was clipped by 10 bases and J by 6 bases, with 12 bases between them. CDR1 SEHNR and CDR2 FQNEAQ come from the germline V gene (reference sequence). The CDR3 is 12 residues long. The CDR3 DNA sequence: TGTGCCACCTCGGATGTGTCCGGGGAGCTGTTTTTT. The encoded protein is CATSDVSGELFF.

This clonotype was seen ten or more times. The chain couples TRBV7-2 to TRBJ1-5; 7 bases agree with TRBD1. Germline loops: CDR1 SGHTA, CDR2 FQGNSA. This CDR3 is built from 16 residues. Trimming took 1 base from V and 7 from J; bases not matched to a gene: 10. The CDR3 protein is CASSLGRRQGGQPQHF. DNA for the CDR3: TGTGCCAGCAGCTTAGGGCGGCGGCAGGGGGGGCAGCCCCAGCATTTT.

This clonotype was counted between two and nine times. This chain uses TRBV24-1 with TRBJ2-1; 12 bases are a match to TRBD2. The germline V gene encodes CDR1 KGHDR and CDR2 SFDVKD. CDR3 length: 15 residues. The V gene end was trimmed by 3 bases and the J gene end by 7 bases; junction bases not matched to a gene: 3. Here the CDR3 DNA reads TGTGCCACCAGTGATGGACTAGCGGGACGGAATGAGCAGTTCTTC. It specifies CATSDGLAGRNEQFF.

V is TRBV7-2 and J is TRBJ2-3; possible D gene TRBD2, 6 bases. There are 16 residues in the CDR3. Germline CDR1 is SGHTA and CDR2 is FQGNSA. Trimming removed 2 bases from V and 2 bases from J, with 14 bases in between. As DNA, the CDR3 is TGTGCCAGCAGCTTAAAGACTAGGGCCCCCACAGATACGCAGTATTTT. Translated: CASSLKTRAPTDTQYF.

This clonotype has ten or more counts. V gene TRBV2 combines with J gene TRBJ2-1; 9 bases agree with TRBD1. The CDR3 consists of 13 residues. The germline gives CDR1 SNHLY, CDR2 FYNNEI. Losses at the gene ends were 8 bases for V and 7 bases for J; bases not matched to a gene: 6. The CDR3, as DNA: TGTGCCAGCTGGGACAGGGAAATGAATGAGCAGTTCTTC. Translation: CASWDREMNEQFF.